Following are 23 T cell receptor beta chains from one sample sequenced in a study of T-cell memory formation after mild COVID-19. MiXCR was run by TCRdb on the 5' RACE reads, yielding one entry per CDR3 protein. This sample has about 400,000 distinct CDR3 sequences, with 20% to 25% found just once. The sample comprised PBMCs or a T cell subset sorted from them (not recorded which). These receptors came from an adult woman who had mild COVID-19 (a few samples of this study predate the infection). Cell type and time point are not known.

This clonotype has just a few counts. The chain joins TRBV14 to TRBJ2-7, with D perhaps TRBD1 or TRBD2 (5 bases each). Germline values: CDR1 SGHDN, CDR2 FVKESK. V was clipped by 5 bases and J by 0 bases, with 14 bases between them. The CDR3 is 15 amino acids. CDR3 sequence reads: CASSDRTGLSYEQYF. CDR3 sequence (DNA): TGTGCCAGCAGCGACCGAACAGGACTCTCCTACGAGCAGTACTTC.

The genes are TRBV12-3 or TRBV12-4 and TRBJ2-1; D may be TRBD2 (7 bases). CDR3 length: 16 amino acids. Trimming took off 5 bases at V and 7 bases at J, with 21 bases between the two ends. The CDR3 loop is CASSLRGAGVINEQFF. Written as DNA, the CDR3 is TGTGCCAGCAGTCTAAGGGGGGCGGGAGTCATAAATGAGCAGTTCTTC.

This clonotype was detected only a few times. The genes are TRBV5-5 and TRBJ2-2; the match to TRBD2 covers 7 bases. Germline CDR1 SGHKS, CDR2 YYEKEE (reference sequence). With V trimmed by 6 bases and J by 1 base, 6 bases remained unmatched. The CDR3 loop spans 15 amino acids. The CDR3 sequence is CASIWVAGNTGELFF. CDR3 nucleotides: TGTGCCAGCATCTGGGTAGCGGGGAACACCGGGGAGCTGTTTTTT.

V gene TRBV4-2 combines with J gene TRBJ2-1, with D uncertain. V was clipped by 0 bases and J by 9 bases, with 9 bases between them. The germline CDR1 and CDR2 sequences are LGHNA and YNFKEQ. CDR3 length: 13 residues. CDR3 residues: CASSQETRSEQFF. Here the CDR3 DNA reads TGTGCCAGCAGCCAAGAAACCCGGAGTGAGCAGTTCTTC.

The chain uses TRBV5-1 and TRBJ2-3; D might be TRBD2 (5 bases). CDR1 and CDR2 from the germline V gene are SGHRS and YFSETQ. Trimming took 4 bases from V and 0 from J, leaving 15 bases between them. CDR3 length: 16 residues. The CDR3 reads CASSPRIGLSTDTQYF. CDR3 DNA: TGCGCCAGCAGCCCGAGGATTGGACTGAGCACAGATACGCAGTATTTT.

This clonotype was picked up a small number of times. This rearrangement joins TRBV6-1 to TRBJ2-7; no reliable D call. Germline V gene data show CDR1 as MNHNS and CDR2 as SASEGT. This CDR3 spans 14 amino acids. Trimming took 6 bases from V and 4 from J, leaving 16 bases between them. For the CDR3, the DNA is TGTGCCAGCAGCTACAAAATAGGAGTGTACGAGCAGTACTTC. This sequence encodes CASSYKIGVYEQYF.

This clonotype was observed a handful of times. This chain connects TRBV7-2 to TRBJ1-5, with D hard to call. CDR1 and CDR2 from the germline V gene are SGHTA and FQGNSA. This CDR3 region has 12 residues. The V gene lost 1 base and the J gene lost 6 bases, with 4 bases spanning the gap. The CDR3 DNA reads TGTGCCAGCAGCTTAGACCTTCAGCCCCAGCATTTT. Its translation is CASSLDLQPQHF. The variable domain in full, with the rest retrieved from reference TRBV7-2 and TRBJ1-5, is GAGVSQSPSNKVTEKGKDVELRCDPISGHTALYWYRQSLGQGLEFLIYFQGNSAPDKSGLPSDRFSAERTGGSVSTLTIQRTQQEDSAVYLCASSLDLQPQHFGDGTRLSIL.

CDR3 bases: TGCGCCAGCAGCTGGAGGGGCTACAATGAGCAGTTCTTC. Its protein is CASSWRGYNEQFF. The chain carries TRBV5-1 and TRBJ2-1, with D maybe TRBD2 (6 bases). The CDR3 consists of 13 residues. Germline loops: CDR1 SGHRS, CDR2 YFSETQ. V shed 3 bases and J shed 3 bases, with 7 bases lying between them.

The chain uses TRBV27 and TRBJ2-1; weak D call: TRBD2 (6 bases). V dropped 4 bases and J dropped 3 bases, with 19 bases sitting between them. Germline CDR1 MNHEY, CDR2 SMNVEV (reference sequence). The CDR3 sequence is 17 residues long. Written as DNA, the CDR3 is TGTGCCAGCAGTTCATCACCACTAGCTTTCGTCTACAATGAGCAGTTCTTC. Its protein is CASSSSPLAFVYNEQFF.

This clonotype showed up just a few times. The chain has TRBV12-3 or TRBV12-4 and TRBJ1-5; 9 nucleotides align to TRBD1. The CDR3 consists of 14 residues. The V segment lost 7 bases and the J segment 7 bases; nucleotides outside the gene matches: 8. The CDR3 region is CASTGTGPGQPQHF. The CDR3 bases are TGTGCCAGCACCGGGACAGGGCCCGGGCAGCCCCAGCATTTT.

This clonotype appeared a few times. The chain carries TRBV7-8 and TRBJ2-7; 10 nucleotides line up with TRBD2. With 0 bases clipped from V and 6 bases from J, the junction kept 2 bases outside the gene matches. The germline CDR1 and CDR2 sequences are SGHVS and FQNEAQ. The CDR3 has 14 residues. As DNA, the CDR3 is TGTGCCAGCAGCTTAGCGGCTAGCGGGAGCGAGCAGTACTTC. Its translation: CASSLAASGSEQYF.

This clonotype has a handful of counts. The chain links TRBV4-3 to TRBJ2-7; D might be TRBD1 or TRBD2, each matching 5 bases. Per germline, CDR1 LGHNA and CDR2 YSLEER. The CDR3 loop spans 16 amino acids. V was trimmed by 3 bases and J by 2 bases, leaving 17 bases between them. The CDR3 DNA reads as TGCGCCAGCAGCCATGGCCGAGGGCTAGGGGCCTACGAGCAGTACTTC. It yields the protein CASSHGRGLGAYEQYF.

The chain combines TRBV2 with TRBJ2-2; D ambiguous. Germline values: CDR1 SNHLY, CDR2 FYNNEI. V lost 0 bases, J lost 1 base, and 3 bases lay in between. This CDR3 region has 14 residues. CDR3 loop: CASSEARNTGELFF. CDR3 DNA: TGTGCCAGCAGTGAAGCCAGGAACACCGGGGAGCTGTTTTTT.

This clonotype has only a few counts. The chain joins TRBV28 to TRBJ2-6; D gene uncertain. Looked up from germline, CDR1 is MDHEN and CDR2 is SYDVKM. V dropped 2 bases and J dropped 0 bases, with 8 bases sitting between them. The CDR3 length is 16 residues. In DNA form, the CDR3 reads TGTGCCAGCAGTTTAGACCTATTCTCTGGGGCCAACGTCCTGACTTTC. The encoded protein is CASSLDLFSGANVLTF.

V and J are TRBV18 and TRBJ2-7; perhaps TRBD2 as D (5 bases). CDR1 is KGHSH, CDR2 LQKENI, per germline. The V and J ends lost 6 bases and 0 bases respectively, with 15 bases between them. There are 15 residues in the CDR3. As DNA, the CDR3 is TGTGCCAGCTCCCCCCGGGGTCAGGACTCCTACGAGCAGTACTTC. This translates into CASSPRGQDSYEQYF. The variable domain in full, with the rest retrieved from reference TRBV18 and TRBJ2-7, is NAGVMQNPRHLVRRRGQEARLRCSPMKGHSHVYWYRQLPEEGLKFMVYLQKENIIDESGMPKERFSAEFPKEGPSILRIQQVVRGDSAAYFCASSPRGQDSYEQYFGPGTRLTVT.

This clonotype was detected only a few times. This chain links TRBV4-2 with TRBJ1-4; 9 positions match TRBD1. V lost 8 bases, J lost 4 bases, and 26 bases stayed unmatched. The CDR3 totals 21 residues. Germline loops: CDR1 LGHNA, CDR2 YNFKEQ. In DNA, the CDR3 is TGTGCCAGCGCCAAGCCTAGCAACAGGGGGCAGAAAGTGTCGCTTAATGAAAAACTGTTTTTT. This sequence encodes CASAKPSNRGQKVSLNEKLFF.

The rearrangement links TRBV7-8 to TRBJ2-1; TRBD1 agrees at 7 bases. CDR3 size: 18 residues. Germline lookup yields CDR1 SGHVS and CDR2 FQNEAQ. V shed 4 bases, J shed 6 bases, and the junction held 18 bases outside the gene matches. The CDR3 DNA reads TGTGCCAGCAGCTCCAACCCCACCGGGACAGTAATCTCCAATGAGCAGTTCTTC. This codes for CASSSNPTGTVISNEQFF.

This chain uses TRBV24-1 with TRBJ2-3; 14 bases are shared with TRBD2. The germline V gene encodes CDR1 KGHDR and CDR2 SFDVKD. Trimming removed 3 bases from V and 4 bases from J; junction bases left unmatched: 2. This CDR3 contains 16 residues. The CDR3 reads CATSDPGLAGADTQYF. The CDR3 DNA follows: TGTGCCACCAGTGATCCGGGACTAGCGGGAGCAGATACGCAGTATTTT.

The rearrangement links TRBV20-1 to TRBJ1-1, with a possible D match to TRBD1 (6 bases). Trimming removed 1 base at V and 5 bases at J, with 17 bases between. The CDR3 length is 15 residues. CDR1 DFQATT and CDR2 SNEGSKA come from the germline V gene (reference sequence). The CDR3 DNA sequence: TGCAGTGCTAGAGCAAGATGGGGAAGGGGGACTGAAGCTTTCTTT. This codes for CSARARWGRGTEAFF.

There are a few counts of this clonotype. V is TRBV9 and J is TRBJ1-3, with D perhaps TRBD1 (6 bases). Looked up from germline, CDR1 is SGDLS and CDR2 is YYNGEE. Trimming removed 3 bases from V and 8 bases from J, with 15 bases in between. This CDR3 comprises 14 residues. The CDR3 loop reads CASSDRTAPDTIYF. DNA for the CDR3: TGTGCCAGCAGCGATCGGACAGCTCCGGACACCATATATTTT.

CDR3 nucleotides: TGCGCCAGCAGCTGGGGCGGCGGAGGGGACACCGGGGAGCTGTTTTTT. Residues: CASSWGGGGDTGELFF. The V gene is TRBV5-1, the J gene TRBJ2-2; weak D call: TRBD2 (6 bases). Germline V lookup: CDR1 SGHRS, CDR2 YFSETQ. The V and J ends lost 3 bases and 3 bases respectively, with 15 bases between them. This CDR3 region has 16 residues.

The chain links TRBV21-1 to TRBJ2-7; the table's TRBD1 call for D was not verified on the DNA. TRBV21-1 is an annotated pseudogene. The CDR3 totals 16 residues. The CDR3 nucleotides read TGTGCCAGCAGCCATGGGTCGGGGACAGGGGAGTACGAGCAGTACTTC. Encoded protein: CASSHGSGTGEYEQYF.

The CDR3 region has the DNA TGCGCCAGCAGCCATCTACTTTCCCCCGACTTCGACAATGAGCAGTTCTTC. This codes for CASSHLLSPDFDNEQFF. The chain links TRBV4-1 to TRBJ2-1, with D unclear. Per the germline V gene, CDR1 is MGHRA and CDR2 is YSYEKL. This CDR3 is built from 17 residues. The germline V and J ends were trimmed by 3 bases and 5 bases, with 20 bases remaining between them.